One sample yielded the 9 T cell receptor beta chains listed below, sequenced in a study of blood T cells in healthy people across ages. A sample-barcoded 5' primer and a J-beta primer mix were used in a second PCR of roughly 6 to 11 cycles. TCRdb recomputed calls from the 5' RACE reads with MiXCR, one row per CDR3 protein. The data show 700,000 or so distinct CDR3 sequences, about 20% seen once. Material: blood. Every receptor here comes from a man between 65 and 85 years old in good health.

This clonotype was detected ten times or more. The V call is TRBV12-3 or TRBV12-4, the J call TRBJ2-2; D is uncertain. V lost 2 bases, J lost 3 bases, and 7 bases lay in between. CDR3 length: 14 amino acids. CDR3: CASSLRADTGELFF. For the CDR3, the DNA is TGTGCCAGCAGTTTAAGGGCGGACACCGGGGAGCTGTTTTTT.

The rearrangement links TRBV7-2 to TRBJ2-3; 7 nucleotides agree with TRBD1. The CDR3 is 14 amino acids. The germline gives CDR1 SGHTA, CDR2 FQGNSA. V was pared by 4 bases and J by 6 bases, with 7 bases of the junction left unmatched. Written as DNA, the CDR3 is TGTGCCAGCAGCTCTAGGACAGGCTCCGATACGCAGTATTTT. Encoded protein: CASSSRTGSDTQYF.

On this clonotype itself: At one end the junction does not follow the germline gene, possibly because of a read error. This chain joins TRBV29-1 and TRBJ2-5, with 9 bases that match TRBD2. CDR1 and CDR2 from the germline V gene are SQVTM and ANQGSEA. The CDR3 covers 16 residues. DNA of the CDR3: TGCAGCGTTGTCGATTCCGAGCGGGAGGTTCAAGAGGCCCAGTACTTC. Residues: CSVVDSEREVQEAQYF.

Comments on this clonotype: An end of the junction does not agree with germline; a read error may underlie this. The chain links TRBV4-1 to TRBJ2-5; no firm D call. Germline lookup yields CDR1 MGHRA and CDR2 YSYEKL. The CDR3 is made up of 14 amino acids. CDR3 sequence: CACSHSDAQETQYF. CDR3 in DNA: TGCGCCTGCAGCCACTCAGACGCCCAGGAGACCCAGTACTTC.

This clonotype showed up many times. The V gene is TRBV5-1, the J gene TRBJ2-1, with D perhaps TRBD1 or TRBD2 (6 bases each). Looked up from germline, CDR1 is SGHRS and CDR2 is YFSETQ. The CDR3 length is 14 residues. Trimming stripped 0 bases from V and 10 bases from J, with 14 bases between. CDR3 DNA sequence: TGCGCCAGCAGCTTGGCCTTGGGGGGCGAGGAGCAGTTCTTC. It encodes CASSLALGGEEQFF.

The chain has TRBV20-1 and TRBJ1-1; no clear D gene. V lost 0 bases and J 8 bases, leaving 4 bases between the germline ends. The CDR3 has 10 amino acids. Per the germline V gene, CDR1 is DFQATT and CDR2 is SNEGSKA (reference sequence). The CDR3 here is CSARDREAFF. The CDR3 nucleotides are TGCAGTGCTAGAGACAGGGAAGCTTTCTTT.

This chain links TRBV12-3 or TRBV12-4 with TRBJ2-5; no clear D gene. Judging by the DNA end, TRBJ2-7 fits better; the J call may be wrong. The length of the CDR3 is 12 residues. DNA for the CDR3: TGTGCCAGCAGTTTTAACGTCTACGAGCAGTACTTC. This codes for CASSFNVYEQYF.

The chain carries TRBV27 and TRBJ2-1, with 11 bases lining up with TRBD2. Germline V gene lookup returns CDR1 MNHEY and CDR2 SMNVEV (reference sequence). CDR3 length: 17 residues. The V gene end was trimmed by 1 base and the J gene end by 7 bases; junction bases not matched to a gene: 9. As DNA, the CDR3 is TGTGCCAGCAGTTTATACCAGGGGCTAGCGGGGGGTAATGAGCAGTTCTTC. Translated, it gives CASSLYQGLAGGNEQFF.

The chain joins TRBV20-1 to TRBJ1-2; 8 positions match TRBD1. The CDR3 loop spans 12 amino acids. The germline gives CDR1 DFQATT, CDR2 SNEGSKA (reference sequence). V was clipped by 5 bases and J by 7 bases; unmatched bases: 6. The CDR3 spells CSAGGQAGGYTF. CDR3 nucleotide sequence: TGCAGTGCTGGGGGACAGGCGGGTGGCTACACCTTC.